This TCR beta chain stems from a study of beta chain features in type 1 diabetes. Findings and limits, study-wide: Type 1 diabetes patients had moderately but significantly shorter TCRB CDR3s in all four CD4+ subsets.

Comments on this clone: Its antigen is currently unknown.

The CDR3 has 15 amino acids. What was sequenced were expressed TCRB transcripts, since all of the isolated RNA had been reverse transcribed. TCRdb's copy holds only in-frame clones and misses some; the assay was immunoSEQ multiplex PCR. The table records around 650,000 clones, around 12% of them present only once. This receptor was obtained from a young man with type 1 diabetes. The material sequenced was naive CD4+ T cells from blood. This chain links TRBV21-1 with TRBJ2-5; the table's D gene call, TRBD1, was not cross checked with the DNA. TRBV21-1 is shown as a pseudogene. This chain's CDR3 is CASSTLSSGWKTQYF. CDR3 in DNA: TGTGCCAGCAGCACCCTGAGCTCAGGGTGGAAGACCCAGTACTTC.